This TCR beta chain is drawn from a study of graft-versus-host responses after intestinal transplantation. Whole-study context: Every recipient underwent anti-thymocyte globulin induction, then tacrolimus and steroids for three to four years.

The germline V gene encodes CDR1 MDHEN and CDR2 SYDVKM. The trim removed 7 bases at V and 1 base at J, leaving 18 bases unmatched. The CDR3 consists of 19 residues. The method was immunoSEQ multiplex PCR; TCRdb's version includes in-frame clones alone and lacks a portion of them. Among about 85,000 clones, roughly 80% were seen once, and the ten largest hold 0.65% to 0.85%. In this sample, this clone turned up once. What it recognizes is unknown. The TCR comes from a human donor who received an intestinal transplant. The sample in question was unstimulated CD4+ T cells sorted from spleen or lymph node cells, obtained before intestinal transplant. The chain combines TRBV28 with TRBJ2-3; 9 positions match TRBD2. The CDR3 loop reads CASTPVGAGGRRGTDTQYF. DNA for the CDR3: TGTGCCAGCACACCGGTAGGGGCGGGGGGGCGGAGGGGCACAGATACGCAGTATTTT.